One and the same sample provided the 29 T cell receptor beta chains below, sequenced in a study of identifying expanded T cells in peripheral blood. Profiling relied on immunoSEQ multiplex PCR, and the TCRdb table lists in-frame clones only, not all of them. Of some 93,000 clones listed, 88% are singletons. Sample: blood. These receptors came from a person aged 18-69 years in good health.

This sequence joins TRBV27 and TRBJ1-1; 10 positions match TRBD1. CDR1 and CDR2 (germline): MNHEY, SMNVEV (reference sequence). V trimming: 5 bases; J trimming: 2 bases; junction bases outside the gene matches: 5. The CDR3 totals 15 residues. The CDR3 bases are TGTGCCAGCAGTAAACGACAGGGGGCTAACACTGAAGCTTTCTTT. Its protein is CASSKRQGANTEAFF.

V and J are TRBV30 and TRBJ1-2, with a possible D match to TRBD1 (6 bases). The V end lost 3 bases, the J end lost 7 bases, and 12 bases lay between the germline ends. The germline V gene has CDR1 GTSNPN and CDR2 SVGIG (reference sequence). The CDR3 spans 12 residues. The DNA for the CDR3 is TGTGCCTGGAGGATGAACAGGGTTGGCTACACCTTC. It translates to CAWRMNRVGYTF.

The chain recombines TRBV5-6 with TRBJ2-6; 7 bases align to TRBD2. The CDR3 loop spans 15 amino acids. V was clipped by 5 bases and J by 6 bases; unmatched bases: 8. Per the germline V gene, CDR1 is SGHDT and CDR2 is YYEEEE. The CDR3 nucleotides are TGTGCCAGCAGGATGCGCGGGGGAGCGGCCAACGTCCTGACTTTC. This gives the protein CASRMRGGAANVLTF.

This clone was found once. J is TRBJ2-6 and V is TRBV7-9; D tentatively fits TRBD1 or TRBD2 (6 bases each). The V end was cut by 7 bases, the J end by 4 bases, with 14 bases between. Germline values: CDR1 SEHNR, CDR2 FQNEAQ (reference sequence). The CDR3 loop spans 15 amino acids. CDR3 bases: TGTGCCAGCACTATGGGGGGCGAAGGGGCCAACGTCCTGACTTTC. Protein: CASTMGGEGANVLTF.

This chain links TRBV11-1 with TRBJ2-3, with D possibly matching TRBD1 (6 bases). The germline CDR1 and CDR2 sequences are SGHAT and FQDESV (reference sequence). V lost 4 bases and J 4 bases, leaving 12 bases between the germline ends. There are 14 residues in the CDR3. In DNA form, the CDR3 reads TGTGCCAGCAGCTACAGGGTGGGGGCAGATACGCAGTATTTT. Its translation: CASSYRVGADTQYF.

This clone turned up a few times. The chain links TRBV18 to TRBJ2-2; 8 positions match TRBD1. The V gene end was trimmed by 4 bases and the J gene end by 6 bases; junction bases not matched to a gene: 7. This CDR3 is 15 amino acids long. From germline, CDR1 is KGHSH and CDR2 LQKENI. Here the CDR3 reads CASSRDRGKAGELFF. For the CDR3, the DNA is TGTGCCAGCTCACGCGACAGGGGAAAGGCCGGGGAGCTGTTTTTT.

This chain uses TRBV19 with TRBJ1-5; 9 bases agree with TRBD1. V shed 5 bases, J shed 5 bases, and the junction held 10 bases outside the gene matches. CDR1 LNHDA and CDR2 SQIVND come from the germline V gene (reference sequence). The CDR3 sequence is 16 residues long. The CDR3 region has the DNA TGTGCCAGTAGTCCTGGGACAGGGATCCCCTATCAGCCCCAGCATTTT. This gives the protein CASSPGTGIPYQPQHF.

The rearrangement uses TRBV7-2 and TRBJ2-3, with TRBD2 matching over 8 bases. CDR1 and CDR2 (germline): SGHTA, FQGNSA. There are 17 residues in the CDR3. The ends lost 2 bases at V and 1 base at J; junction bases unmatched: 8. The CDR3 region is CASSLMTGGHRTDTQYF. In nucleotides, the CDR3 is TGTGCCAGCAGCTTAATGACGGGAGGGCATCGCACAGATACGCAGTATTTT. Drawing the rest from reference TRBV7-2 and TRBJ2-3, the complete variable domain is GAGVSQSPSNKVTEKGKDVELRCDPISGHTALYWYRQSLGQGLEFLIYFQGNSAPDKSGLPSDRFSAERTGGSVSTLTIQRTQQEDSAVYLCASSLMTGGHRTDTQYFGPGTRLTVL.

V is TRBV6-1 and J is TRBJ1-1; TRBD1 is a possible D gene (5 bases). The length of the CDR3 is 15 residues. V was cut by 8 bases and J by 1 base, with 17 bases left in between. CDR1 and CDR2 from the germline V gene are MNHNS and SASEGT. The CDR3 nucleotides are TGTGCCAGCGCAGGGACTTTAATGGGGAACACTGAAGCTTTCTTT. Translated: CASAGTLMGNTEAFF.

The V and J genes are TRBV4-1 and TRBJ2-1; 8 bases agree with TRBD2. V lost 4 bases to trimming and J lost 10 bases; unmatched junction nucleotides: 12. Germline CDR1 and CDR2: MGHRA and YSYEKL. The length of the CDR3 is 15 residues. The DNA for the CDR3 is TGCGCCAGCAGCCCGCATATAAGCGGGGGACGGGAGCAGTTCTTC. Protein: CASSPHISGGREQFF.

V gene TRBV2 combines with J gene TRBJ1-2; a possible D gene is TRBD1 (6 bases). Per germline, CDR1 SNHLY and CDR2 FYNNEI. CDR3 length: 16 residues. Trimming took 4 bases from V and 7 from J, leaving 22 bases between them. CDR3 coding DNA: TGTGCCAGCAGTGCTTCGGCCCCCGGGGGGCGGTCTGGCTACACCTTC. Translating it yields CASSASAPGGRSGYTF.

The chain combines TRBV5-1 with TRBJ2-1, with TRBD2 matching 8 bases. The ends lost 3 bases at V and 7 bases at J; junction bases unmatched: 6. Germline CDR1 is SGHRS and CDR2 is YFSETQ. The CDR3 runs 14 residues. In DNA form, the CDR3 reads TGCGCCAGCAGCTCCGGGACTAGGGGAAATGAGCAGTTCTTC. Protein: CASSSGTRGNEQFF.

The chain is built from TRBV28 and TRBJ1-2, with D perhaps matching TRBD1 (5 bases). Germline lookup yields CDR1 MDHEN and CDR2 SYDVKM. The germline V and J ends were trimmed by 4 bases and 6 bases, with 15 bases remaining between them. The CDR3 has 14 residues. The CDR3 DNA is TGTGCCAGCAGTTCCCCCGCGGGGGGGAATGGCTACACCTTC. Amino acid sequence: CASSSPAGGNGYTF.

The CDR3 coding sequence is TGTGCCCTCGGCCTAGGGGGAGCAGATACGCAGTATTTT. This translates into CALGLGGADTQYF. J is TRBJ2-3 and V is TRBV30; D is perhaps TRBD1 (6 bases). CDR1 is GTSNPN, CDR2 SVGIG, per germline (reference sequence). V lost 8 bases to trimming and J lost 4 bases, with 16 bases between them. The CDR3 spans 13 residues.

The chain is built from TRBV4-1 and TRBJ1-2, with a tentative D call TRBD1 (6 bases). The CDR3 totals 16 residues. CDR1 and CDR2 (germline): MGHRA, YSYEKL. Trimming cost V 0 bases and J 10 bases, with 21 bases left between them. The CDR3 DNA is TGCGCCAGCAGCCAAGATAAAACAGGGTCAAGGATTGCCTACACCTTC. Amino acid sequence: CASSQDKTGSRIAYTF.

This chain links TRBV10-3 with TRBJ1-5; D perhaps matches TRBD1 (6 bases). CDR1 ENHRY and CDR2 SYGVKD come from the germline V gene. The ends were cut back, 3 bases at V and 0 bases at J, with 12 bases in the middle. The length of the CDR3 is 16 residues. CDR3 residues: CAISESSQGSNQPQHF. The CDR3 DNA follows: TGTGCCATCAGTGAAAGCTCACAGGGTAGCAATCAGCCCCAGCATTTT.

The rearrangement uses TRBV28 and TRBJ2-3; 7 positions match TRBD1. The CDR3 totals 15 residues. Germline V gives CDR1 MDHEN, CDR2 SYDVKM. Unmatched junction bases numbered 4, after V lost 2 bases and J lost 2 bases. In DNA, the CDR3 is TGTGCCAGCAGTTTACGGACAGGTTACACAGATACGCAGTATTTT. This codes for CASSLRTGYTDTQYF.

V and J are TRBV10-2 and TRBJ2-7; TRBD1 matches 7 bases. Germline-derived CDR1 and CDR2 are WSHSY and SAAADI. The CDR3 spans 13 residues. V shed 5 bases, J shed 2 bases, and the junction held 3 bases outside the gene matches. CDR3 DNA: TGCGCCAGCAGTTCGGACAGGACCTACGAGCAGTACTTC. Its translation is CASSSDRTYEQYF.

The chain combines TRBV9 with TRBJ2-2; the D is unclear. Trimming removed 4 bases at V and 5 bases at J, with 15 bases between. There are 15 residues in the CDR3. Germline V gene sequence: CDR1 SGDLS, CDR2 YYNGEE. In DNA, the CDR3 is TGTGCCAGCAGCCCCCAGCCGGTAGTTACCGGGGAGCTGTTTTTT. Protein sequence: CASSPQPVVTGELFF.

Here the CDR3 reads CASSAIGTGGDAFF. In DNA, the CDR3 is TGTGCCAGCAGCGCTATCGGGACAGGGGGCGATGCTTTCTTT. The chain joins TRBV5-4 to TRBJ1-1; 12 bases fit TRBD1. The germline V gene encodes CDR1 SGHNT and CDR2 YYREEE (reference sequence). The CDR3 sequence is 14 residues long. V was clipped by 4 bases and J by 11 bases; unmatched bases: 9. Based on the CDR3 plus reference TRBV5-4 and TRBJ1-1, the full variable domain is ETGVTQSPTHLIKTRGQQVTLRCSSQSGHNTVSWYQQALGQGPQFIFQYYREEENGRGNFPPRFSGLQFPNYSSELNVNALELDDSALYLCASSAIGTGGDAFFGQGTRLTVV.

The CDR3, as DNA: TGTGCCAGCAGCTGGACTGCCAATGAGCAGTTCTTC. Protein sequence: CASSWTANEQFF. The genes are TRBV7-9 and TRBJ2-1; the D gene is possibly TRBD2 (5 bases). There are 12 residues in the CDR3. V shed 4 bases and J shed 6 bases, with 7 bases lying between them. Germline V lookup: CDR1 SEHNR, CDR2 FQNEAQ (reference sequence).

This sequence joins TRBV27 and TRBJ2-1, with 9 bases that match TRBD2. CDR1 is MNHEY and CDR2 is SMNVEV in the germline V gene (reference sequence). This CDR3 region has 15 residues. V lost 4 bases, J lost 5 bases, and 6 bases stayed unmatched. Here the CDR3 reads CASSSPGLADNEQFF. DNA for the CDR3: TGTGCCAGCAGTTCTCCGGGACTAGCTGACAATGAGCAGTTCTTC.

The chain couples TRBV5-6 to TRBJ2-7; D may match TRBD1 or TRBD2 (5 bases each). The CDR3 runs 14 residues. Germline V CDR1 and CDR2: SGHDT, YYEEEE. Trimming pared 5 bases from V and 3 bases from J, leaving 15 bases between. The CDR3 DNA sequence: TGTGCCAGCAGGACCGGGACGGAAAGCTACGAGCAGTACTTC. It specifies CASRTGTESYEQYF.

The chain uses TRBV28 and TRBJ2-1, with 10 bases fitting TRBD1. With 4 bases clipped from V and 10 bases from J, the junction kept 10 bases outside the gene matches. CDR1 MDHEN and CDR2 SYDVKM come from the germline V gene. The CDR3 is 15 amino acids. The CDR3 nucleotides are TGTGCCAGCAGTTCTACCGGGACAGGGGTTTGGGAGCAGTTCTTC. It specifies CASSSTGTGVWEQFF.

J is TRBJ2-7 and V is TRBV13; 8 nucleotides align to TRBD1. The CDR3 covers 15 residues. Germline CDR1 is PRHDT and CDR2 is FYEKMQ (reference sequence). V was pared by 5 bases and J by 6 bases, with 12 bases of the junction left unmatched. The CDR3 nucleotides read TGTGCCAGCAGCCCCAGGGACAGGCTTTCTCCCGAGCAGTACTTC. Its protein is CASSPRDRLSPEQYF. Full variable domain (rest looked up from reference TRBV13 and TRBJ2-7): AAGVIQSPRHLIKEKRETATLKCYPIPRHDTVYWYQQGPGQDPQFLISFYEKMQSDKGSIPDRFSAQQFSDYHSELNMSSLELGDSALYFCASSPRDRLSPEQYFGPGTRLTVT.

The J gene is TRBJ2-1, the V gene TRBV5-6, with 12 bases fitting TRBD2. CDR3 size: 14 residues. J gave up 11 bases and V 4 bases, and 7 bases lay outside the gene matches. Germline assignment: CDR1 SGHDT and CDR2 YYEEEE. The chain's CDR3 is CASSLRLAGAQQFF. The CDR3 region has the DNA TGTGCCAGCAGCCTCCGACTAGCGGGGGCCCAGCAGTTCTTC.

In this sample, this clone turned up once. The chain links TRBV15 to TRBJ2-3, with 11 bases matching TRBD2. Germline assignment: CDR1 LNHNV and CDR2 YYDKDF (reference sequence). This CDR3 comprises 15 residues. Trimming took 3 bases from V and 5 from J; bases not matched to a gene: 4. The CDR3 bases are TGTGCCACCAGCAGTAATAGCGGGGGGGGAGATACGCAGTATTTT. Protein product: CATSSNSGGGDTQYF.

The gene calls are TRBV29-1 and TRBJ2-1; either TRBD1 or TRBD2 may supply D (5 bases each). The CDR3 runs 17 residues. Per germline, CDR1 SQVTM and CDR2 ANQGSEA. V lost 2 bases and J 5 bases, leaving 22 bases between the germline ends. This CDR3 is CSVERWSPSRGHNEQFF. The DNA of the CDR3 is TGCAGCGTTGAAAGGTGGTCGCCTTCTAGGGGACACAATGAGCAGTTCTTC.

The chain couples TRBV5-5 to TRBJ1-4; D may be TRBD1 (6 bases). This CDR3 has 15 amino acids. V lost 5 bases to trimming and J lost 7 bases, with 18 bases between them. CDR1 is SGHKS and CDR2 is YYEKEE in the germline V gene (reference sequence). CDR3 protein: CASRRNRAGAEKLFF. CDR3 DNA: TGTGCCAGCAGGCGAAACAGGGCCGGGGCTGAAAAACTGTTTTTT.